This entry lists 29 T cell receptor beta chains sequenced from one sample in a study of shared clonotypes between healthy human individuals. Sequencing used immunoSEQ multiplex PCR; TCRdb keeps in-frame clones, though not all of them. In the table there are under 1,100,000 clones, around 78% of which are singletons. Source material: memory CD4+ T cells from PBMCs. The subset: CD45RA-negative fraction. All receptors derive from a man younger than 35 in good health. Some clones in this sample may be carry-over from other donors' samples.

Details on this clone: A much larger clone differs by one base, so this may be a read error. The chain has TRBV6-5 and TRBJ1-2; D is unclear. The length of the CDR3 is 15 residues. The V gene lost 6 bases and the J gene lost 7 bases, with 21 bases spanning the gap. CDR1 and CDR2 (germline): MNHEY, SVGAGI. The CDR3 nucleotides are TGTGCCAGCAGATCACCACGGCACTCCTCCTGTGGCTACACCTTC. It is translated as CASRSPRHSSCGYTF.

The V and J genes are TRBV7-9 and TRBJ2-2, with D perhaps matching TRBD1 (6 bases). The V gene lost 1 base and the J gene lost 3 bases, with 9 bases spanning the gap. The CDR3 extends over 15 amino acids. The V gene's germline CDR1 is SEHNR and CDR2 FQNEAQ (reference sequence). CDR3 sequence: CASSLGTAYTGELFF. The CDR3 DNA is TGTGCCAGCAGCTTAGGGACAGCTTACACCGGGGAGCTGTTTTTT.

This clone occurred a few times. The genes are TRBV7-6 and TRBJ2-5; weak D call: TRBD1 (6 bases). The CDR3 totals 12 residues. Trimming shortened V by 3 bases and J by 13 bases, and 15 bases separated the two germline ends. Germline CDR1 is SGHVS and CDR2 is FNYEAQ. CDR3 DNA sequence: TGTGCCAGCAGCTTTAGCGCCCAGGGGCCGTACTTC. Translating it yields CASSFSAQGPYF.

The chain recombines TRBV28 with TRBJ2-7, with D tentatively TRBD2 (5 bases). The V end lost 2 bases, the J end lost 2 bases, and 10 bases lay between the germline ends. Germline V gives CDR1 MDHEN, CDR2 SYDVKM. The CDR3 spans 14 residues. For the CDR3, the DNA is TGTGCCAGCAGTTTAGGGAGCGGTACCTACGAGCAGTACTTC. Its translation is CASSLGSGTYEQYF.

This clone turned up a few times. The V and J genes are TRBV29-1 and TRBJ1-2; 7 bases map to TRBD1. Germline CDR1 SQVTM, CDR2 ANQGSEA. J lost 10 bases, V lost 3 bases, and 8 bases had no gene match. This CDR3 has 12 residues. The CDR3 reads CSVDGQVVDYTF. The CDR3 nucleotides read TGCAGCGTTGATGGACAGGTGGTAGACTACACCTTC.

J is TRBJ2-2 and V is TRBV5-1; D possibly uses TRBD1 or TRBD2 (5 bases each). This CDR3 has 16 amino acids. V lost 1 base and J lost 2, with 12 bases in between. Germline CDR1 is SGHRS and CDR2 is YFSETQ. The CDR3 protein is CASSLTGTYNTGELFF. The CDR3 DNA reads TGCGCCAGCAGCTTGACGGGGACCTATAACACCGGGGAGCTGTTTTTT.

V usage is TRBV15 and J usage is TRBJ1-2; D possibly corresponds to TRBD1 (5 bases). The CDR3 is made up of 14 amino acids. Per germline, CDR1 LNHNV and CDR2 YYDKDF (reference sequence). Trimming cost V 1 base and J 6 bases, with 12 bases left between them. The CDR3: CATSRGGPIDGYTF. The CDR3 coding sequence is TGTGCCACCAGCAGAGGGGGACCGATCGATGGCTACACCTTC.

Regarding this clone: This same CDR3 is encoded by further DNA sequences in the sample. This sequence joins TRBV6-5 and TRBJ2-3; D may be TRBD1 or TRBD2 (5 bases each). CDR1 MNHEY and CDR2 SVGAGI come from the germline V gene. Trimming removed 3 bases from V and 8 bases from J, with 6 bases in between. The CDR3 length is 11 residues. The CDR3 reads CASSYGGTQYF. The DNA for the CDR3 is TGTGCCAGCAGTTATGGGGGTACGCAGTATTTT.

On this clone: A read error is likely here: a far larger clone is one base away. The CDR3 DNA sequence: TGTGCCTGGAGTGTGTCCTTCGAAAGCGAGCAGTACTTC. This gives the protein CAWSVSFESEQYF. The rearrangement uses TRBV30 and TRBJ2-5, with D hard to call. With the DNA end fitting TRBJ2-7 better, the J assignment may be wrong. This CDR3 comprises 13 residues. Germline loops: CDR1 GTSNPN, CDR2 SVGIG (reference sequence).

This clone was seen ten or more times. V usage is TRBV7-2 and J usage is TRBJ2-3, with D maybe TRBD1 (6 bases). V lost 6 bases and J 0 bases, leaving 13 bases between the germline ends. CDR1 is SGHTA, CDR2 FQGNSA, per germline. The CDR3 runs 15 residues. CDR3 coding DNA: TGTGCCAGCAGACTTCACAGGGCTAGCACAGATACGCAGTATTTT. Protein product: CASRLHRASTDTQYF.

In DNA, the CDR3 is TGTGCCAGCAGCAGGGACAACTACGAGCAGTACTTC. Its translation: CASSRDNYEQYF. The V gene is TRBV6-6, the J gene TRBJ2-7, with D possibly TRBD1 on 6 matching bases. Germline CDR1 and CDR2: MNHNY and SVGAGI (reference sequence). This CDR3 region has 12 residues. The V gene lost 6 bases and the J gene lost 3 bases, with 9 bases spanning the gap.

Note on this clone: Since a far larger clone is one base different, this is likely a read error. The J gene is TRBJ1-1, the V gene TRBV2; D is unresolved. The CDR3 runs 13 residues. The germline V gene encodes CDR1 SNHLY and CDR2 FYNNEI. V was pared by 10 bases and J by 0 bases, with 12 bases between. The CDR3 loop is CANKLDLNTEAFF. As DNA, the CDR3 is TGTGCCAACAAATTGGATCTGAACACTGAAGCTTTCTTT.

Comment on this clone: The junction and the germline gene differ at one end; a read error may be behind it. J is TRBJ2-3 and V is TRBV7-9, with 8 positions matching TRBD1. The CDR3 is 15 residues long. CDR1 is SEHNR, CDR2 FQNEAQ, per germline (reference sequence). CDR3 in amino acids: CAGSLGQGVTDTQYF. DNA of the CDR3: TGTGCCGGCAGCTTAGGACAGGGAGTCACAGATACGCAGTATTTT.

V gene TRBV6-4 combines with J gene TRBJ2-1; D may match TRBD1 or TRBD2 (5 bases each). The V end lost 2 bases, the J end lost 10 bases, and 12 bases lay between the germline ends. The CDR3 is 13 amino acids. Germline CDR1 and CDR2: MRHNA and SNTAGT. The CDR3 DNA reads as TGTGCCAGCAGTGACGAGGCCGGGACGGAGCAGTTCTTC. Its protein product is CASSDEAGTEQFF.

V gene TRBV5-4 combines with J gene TRBJ2-6; D remains ambiguous. This CDR3 has 16 residues. CDR1 is SGHNT and CDR2 is YYREEE in the germline V gene (reference sequence). V lost 4 bases to trimming and J lost 0 bases, with 11 bases between them. DNA for the CDR3: TGTGCCAGCAGCCTCGGACGGTACTCTGGGGCCAACGTCCTGACTTTC. It translates to CASSLGRYSGANVLTF.

The chain couples TRBV2 to TRBJ2-7; possible D gene TRBD2, 5 bases. CDR3 length equals 14 residues. CDR1 is SNHLY and CDR2 is FYNNEI in the germline V gene. The V and J ends lost 7 bases and 3 bases respectively, with 16 bases between them. In DNA, the CDR3 is TGTGCCAGCACACCCCTAAGCGGCCTCTACGAGCAGTACTTC. Its protein is CASTPLSGLYEQYF. The full variable domain, in which reference TRBV2 and TRBJ2-7 provide the parts outside the CDR3, is EPEVTQTPSHQVTQMGQEVILRCVPISNHLYFYWYRQILGQKVEFLVSFYNNEISEKSEIFDDQFSVERPDGSNFTLKIRSTKLEDSAMYFCASTPLSGLYEQYFGPGTRLTVT.

The chain joins TRBV19 to TRBJ2-1; TRBD2 agrees at 8 bases. The CDR3 extends over 15 amino acids. Germline V CDR1 and CDR2: LNHDA, SQIVND (reference sequence). After removal of 3 bases from V and 7 bases from J, the junction contained 8 bases not matched to a gene. The CDR3 nucleotides read TGTGCCAGTAGTATCAGGAGCGGGAGAGGGAATGAGCAGTTCTTC. Its protein is CASSIRSGRGNEQFF.

Here the CDR3 reads CASSLGHPTREQYF. CDR3 bases: TGTGCCAGCAGTTTAGGACACCCAACCCGCGAGCAGTACTTC. The chain is built from TRBV28 and TRBJ2-7; tentatively, D is TRBD1 (5 bases). The CDR3 has 14 amino acids. With 2 bases removed from V and 6 bases from J, the gap between germline ends came to 14 bases. Germline V CDR1 and CDR2: MDHEN, SYDVKM. Drawing the rest from reference TRBV28 and TRBJ2-7, the complete variable domain is DVKVTQSSRYLVKRTGEKVFLECVQDMDHENMFWYRQDPGLGLRLIYFSYDVKMKEKGDIPEGYSVSREKKERFSLILESASTNQTSMYLCASSLGHPTREQYFGPGTRLTVT.

V gene TRBV11-3 combines with J gene TRBJ2-5; 9 positions agree with TRBD2. The CDR3 runs 14 residues. V dropped 1 base and J dropped 7; count of bases not matched to a gene: 4. Germline V gene sequence: CDR1 SGHNT, CDR2 YENEEA. CDR3 sequence: CASSLGLAEGTQYF. For the CDR3, the DNA is TGTGCCAGCAGCTTAGGACTAGCGGAAGGGACCCAGTACTTC.

V usage is TRBV11-2 and J usage is TRBJ2-1, with 10 bases fitting TRBD2. CDR1 is SGHAT, CDR2 FQNNGV, per germline. V lost 5 bases and J lost 7; bases outside the gene matches: 5. This CDR3 has 14 amino acids. The CDR3 sequence is CASSPGLAVNEQFF. The CDR3 DNA sequence: TGTGCCAGCAGCCCAGGACTAGCGGTGAATGAGCAGTTCTTC.

The chain has TRBV5-1 and TRBJ2-3; TRBD2 matches at 7 bases. Germline CDR1 SGHRS, CDR2 YFSETQ. CDR3 length equals 15 residues. V lost 4 bases, J lost 6 bases, and 11 bases stayed unmatched. The CDR3 spells CASSLGTKTADTQYF. The DNA for the CDR3 is TGCGCCAGCAGCCTGGGGACTAAAACGGCGGATACGCAGTATTTT.

This chain joins TRBV4-2 and TRBJ1-1; TRBD1 agrees at 9 bases. The CDR3 is 16 residues long. Germline V gene data show CDR1 as LGHNA and CDR2 as YNFKEQ. V was pared by 4 bases and J by 1 base, with 7 bases of the junction left unmatched. The chain's CDR3 is CASSRSRGQGNTEAFF. The CDR3 DNA is TGTGCCAGCAGCCGCTCTAGGGGACAGGGGAACACTGAAGCTTTCTTT.

The genes are TRBV18 and TRBJ1-2; 12 bases match TRBD1. The CDR3 contains 17 residues. Per germline, CDR1 KGHSH and CDR2 LQKENI. Trimming took 3 bases from V and 5 from J; bases not matched to a gene: 10. The DNA for the CDR3 is TGTGCCAGCTCACCCCCCGGGACAGGGGGCGGAAGATATGGCTACACCTTC. Translated, it gives CASSPPGTGGGRYGYTF. Using reference TRBV18 and TRBJ1-2 for the parts outside the CDR3, the full variable domain is NAGVMQNPRHLVRRRGQEARLRCSPMKGHSHVYWYRQLPEEGLKFMVYLQKENIIDESGMPKERFSAEFPKEGPSILRIQQVVRGDSAAYFCASSPPGTGGGRYGYTFGSGTRLTVV.

The gene calls are TRBV6-1 and TRBJ1-2; TRBD1 is a possible D gene (5 bases). Germline CDR1 and CDR2: MNHNS and SASEGT. The V gene lost 3 bases and the J gene lost 5 bases, with 19 bases spanning the gap. The CDR3 spans 16 residues. The CDR3 DNA reads as TGTGCCAGCAGTGAGGGGAGCCAGGTTTCAGGGTATGGCTACACCTTC. Its protein product is CASSEGSQVSGYGYTF.

This chain uses TRBV4-2 with TRBJ2-1; no clear D gene. Trimming removed 0 bases from V and 5 bases from J, with 11 bases in between. The CDR3 length is 15 residues. Germline V CDR1 and CDR2: LGHNA, YNFKEQ. The CDR3 coding sequence is TGTGCCAGCAGCCAAGATCACTACCAGCACAATGAGCAGTTCTTC. This sequence encodes CASSQDHYQHNEQFF.

This clone was seen a single time. The rearrangement uses TRBV20-1 and TRBJ1-1, with D hard to call. V lost 0 bases and J lost 3, with 2 bases in between. The CDR3 loop spans 11 amino acids. Germline-derived CDR1 and CDR2 are DFQATT and SNEGSKA (reference sequence). CDR3 nucleotides: TGCAGTGCTAGAGACTACACTGAAGCTTTCTTT. Its translation is CSARDYTEAFF.

This clone was seen a few times. The chain combines TRBV11-2 with TRBJ1-2; no clear D gene. The V end was cut by 1 base, the J end by 3 bases, with 12 bases between. The CDR3 has 15 residues. The V gene's germline CDR1 is SGHAT and CDR2 FQNNGV. For the CDR3, the DNA is TGTGCCAGCAGCTTAGGGCACCGGGGTGACTATGGCTACACCTTC. It translates to CASSLGHRGDYGYTF.

For this clone: Other DNA sequences of this sample code for an identical CDR3. The rearrangement uses TRBV28 and TRBJ2-5; a weak D match, TRBD1 (6 bases). Per the germline V gene, CDR1 is MDHEN and CDR2 is SYDVKM. V was trimmed by 3 bases and J by 3 bases, leaving 8 bases between them. The CDR3 has 13 amino acids. The CDR3 coding sequence is TGTGCCAGCAGTTTTTCAGGGGAAGAGACCCAGTACTTC. Its protein product is CASSFSGEETQYF.

This chain uses TRBV5-6 with TRBJ1-1; D is undetermined. Germline CDR1 reads SGHDT; CDR2 reads YYEEEE. The CDR3 is 15 amino acids. V was clipped by 1 base and J by 1 base, with 11 bases between them. CDR3 in DNA: TGTGCCAGCAGCTTGAGGCGTCAGAGGAACACTGAAGCTTTCTTT. This translates into CASSLRRQRNTEAFF.